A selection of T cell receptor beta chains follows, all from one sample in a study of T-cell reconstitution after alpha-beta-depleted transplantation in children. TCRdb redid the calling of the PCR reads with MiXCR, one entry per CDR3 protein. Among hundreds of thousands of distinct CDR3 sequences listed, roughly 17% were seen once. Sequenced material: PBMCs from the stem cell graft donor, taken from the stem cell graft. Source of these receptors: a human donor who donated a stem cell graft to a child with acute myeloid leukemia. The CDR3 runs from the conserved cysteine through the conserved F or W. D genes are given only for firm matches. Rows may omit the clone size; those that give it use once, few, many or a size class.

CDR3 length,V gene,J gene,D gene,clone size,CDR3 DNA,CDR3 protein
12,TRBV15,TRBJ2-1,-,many,TGTGCCACCAGCAGAGAGGTCAATGAGCAGTTCTTC,CATSREVNEQFF
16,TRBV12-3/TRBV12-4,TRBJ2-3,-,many,TGTGCCAGCAGTCCTCTGATGGGCCCTAGCACAGATACGCAGTATTTT,CASSPLMGPSTDTQYF
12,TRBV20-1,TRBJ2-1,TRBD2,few,TGCAGTGCAGTTGGGGGGGTATATGAGCAGTTCTTC,CSAVGGVYEQFF
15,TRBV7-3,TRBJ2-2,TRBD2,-,TGTGCCAGAAGTCTAGCGGGGACGGGCACCGGGGAGCTGTTTTTT,CARSLAGTGTGELFF
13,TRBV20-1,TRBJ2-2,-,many,TGCAGTGCTTCCAACAGGCGAACCGGGGAGCTGTTTTTT,CSASNRRTGELFF
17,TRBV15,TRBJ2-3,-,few,TGTGCCACCAGCAGACGGGACCGGCCCACGAGCACAGATACGCAGTATTTT,CATSRRDRPTSTDTQYF
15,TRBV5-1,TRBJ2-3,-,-,TGCGCCAGCAGCTTAATAGAATCGAGCACAGATACGCAGTATTTT,CASSLIESSTDTQYF
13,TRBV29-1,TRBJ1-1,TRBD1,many,TGCAGCGTTGATCCAACAGGGGACACTGAAGCTTTCTTT,CSVDPTGDTEAFF
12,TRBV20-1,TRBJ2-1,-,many,TGCAGTGCTAGAATGAGACAATCACAGCAGTTCTTC,CSARMRQSQQFF
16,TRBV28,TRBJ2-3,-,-,TGTGCCAGCAGCCCACCCGGGCGGTCTAGCACAGATACGCAGTATTTT,CASSPPGRSSTDTQYF
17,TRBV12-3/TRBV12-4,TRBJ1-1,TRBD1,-,TGTGCCAGCAGTTTAGTCCACAGGGGGCGATGGGGCACTGAAGCTTTCTTT,CASSLVHRGRWGTEAFF
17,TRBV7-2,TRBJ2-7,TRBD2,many,TGTGCCAGCAGTACCGTGGGGTTTCCTAGCGGCTCCTACGAGCAGTACTTC,CASSTVGFPSGSYEQYF
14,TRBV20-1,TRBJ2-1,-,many,TGCAGTGCTCAGGGGGGCCCTAACAACAATGAGCAGTTCTTC,CSAQGGPNNNEQFF
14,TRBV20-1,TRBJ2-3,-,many,TGCAGTCAACTGCGGGGACAGCCCACAGATACGCAGTATTTT,CSQLRGQPTDTQYF
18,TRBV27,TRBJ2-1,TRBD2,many,TGTGCCAGCAGTTTAAGCCTCGGGAGGGGAAGATGGGAGAATGAGCAGTTCTTC,CASSLSLGRGRWENEQFF
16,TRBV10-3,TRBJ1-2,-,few,TGTGCCATCAGTGGGCGAGAGACAGTCCAAGGGTATGGCTACACCTTC,CAISGRETVQGYGYTF
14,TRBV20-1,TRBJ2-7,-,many,TGCAGTGCTAGAGGGAAGGGGGGGCCGAACGAGCAGTACTTC,CSARGKGGPNEQYF
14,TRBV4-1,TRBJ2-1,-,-,TGCGCCAGCAGCCAAGAAAATCGGGGAGGTGAGCAGTTCTTC,CASSQENRGGEQFF
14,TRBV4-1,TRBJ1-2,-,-,TGCGCCAGCAGCCAAGATGCCGGGACCTATGGCTACACCTTC,CASSQDAGTYGYTF
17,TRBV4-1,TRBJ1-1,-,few,TGCGCCAGCAGCCAAGAAGCGGACGGGGTTATGAACACTGAAGCTTTCTTT,CASSQEADGVMNTEAFF
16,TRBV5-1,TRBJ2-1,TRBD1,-,TGCGCCAGCAGCTCCGGCCGGGACAGGCCTTACAATGAGCAGTTCTTC,CASSSGRDRPYNEQFF
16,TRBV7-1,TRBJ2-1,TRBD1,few,TGTGCCAGCAGCTCACATCCCCCCGGGACAGGGGATGAGCAGTTCTTC,CASSSHPPGTGDEQFF
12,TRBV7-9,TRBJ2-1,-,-,TGTGCCAGCAGCTTGGGGAGGCCTGAGCAGTTCTTC,CASSLGRPEQFF
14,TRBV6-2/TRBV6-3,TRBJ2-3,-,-,TGTGCCAGCAGTTACACTAGCACCGGAGATACGCAGGATTTT,CASSYTSTGDTQDF
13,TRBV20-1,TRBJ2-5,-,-,TGCAGTGCTAGCAGGTCCGGACAAGAGACCCAGTACTTC,CSASRSGQETQYF
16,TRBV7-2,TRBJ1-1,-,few,TGTGCCAGCAGCTTAAGGTTGGAAATAGTTGAAGGGAAAGCTTTCTTT,CASSLRLEIVEGKAFF
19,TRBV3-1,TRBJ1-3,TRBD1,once,TGTGCCAGCAGGCTGCCGGGACAGACGGCCCGTGCCCCTGGAAACACCATATATTTT,CASRLPGQTARAPGNTIYF
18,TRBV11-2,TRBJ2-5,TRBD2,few,TGTGCCAGCAGCTCCGGAGGGCTAGCGGGGGCCTACCAAGAGACCCAGTACTTC,CASSSGGLAGAYQETQYF
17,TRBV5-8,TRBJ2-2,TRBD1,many,TGTGCCAGCAGCTTGGGTACAGGGGGCGGGAACACCGGGGAGCTGTTTTTT,CASSLGTGGGNTGELFF
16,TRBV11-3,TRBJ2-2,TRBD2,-,TGTGCCAGCAGCTTAGAGCCTACTAGCGGTGCGGGGGAGCTGTTTTTT,CASSLEPTSGAGELFF
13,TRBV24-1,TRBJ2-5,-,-,TGTGCCACCAGTGAACGGACAGAAGAGACCCAGTACTTC,CATSERTEETQYF
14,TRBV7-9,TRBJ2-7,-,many,TGTGCCAGCAGCTTCGACCGCTTTGTGGACGAGCAGTACTTC,CASSFDRFVDEQYF
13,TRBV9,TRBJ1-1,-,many,TGTGCCAGCAGCGAGGGGGTGAACACTGAAGCTTTCTTT,CASSEGVNTEAFF
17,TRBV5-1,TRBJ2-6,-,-,TGCGCCAGCAGCAGTACAGGAAGCAGCTCTGGGGCCAACGTCCTGACTTTC,CASSSTGSSSGANVLTF
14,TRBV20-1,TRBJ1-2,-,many,TGCAGTGCTAGAATCTTTGAGATTGCCTATGGCTACACCTTC,CSARIFEIAYGYTF
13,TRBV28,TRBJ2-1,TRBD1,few,TGTGCCAGCAGTCACAGGGGCCCATATGAGCAGTTCTTC,CASSHRGPYEQFF
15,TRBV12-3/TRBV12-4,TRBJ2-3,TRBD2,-,TGTGCCAGCAGGTTAGCGGGGTTTGGGACAGATACGCAGTATTTT,CASRLAGFGTDTQYF
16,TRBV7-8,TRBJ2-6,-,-,TGTGCCAGCAGCTTAGCTGGGGTGGGAGGGGCCAACGTCCTGACTTTC,CASSLAGVGGANVLTF
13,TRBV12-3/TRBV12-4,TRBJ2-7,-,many,TGTGCCAGCAGTCGGGTGATGGCCGACGAGCAGTACTTC,CASSRVMADEQYF
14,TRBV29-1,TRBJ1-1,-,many,TGCAGCGTCCCCCGTCGGGGTATGAACACTGAAGCTTTCTTT,CSVPRRGMNTEAFF
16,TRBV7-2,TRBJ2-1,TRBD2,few,TGTGCCAGCAGTTTTAGCGGGGGCCAAGCGGGGACTGGGCAGTTCTTC,CASSFSGGQAGTGQFF
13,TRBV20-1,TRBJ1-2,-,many,TGCAGTGCTAGAATTCCAGGCCCTTATGGCTACACCTTC,CSARIPGPYGYTF
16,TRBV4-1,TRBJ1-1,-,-,TGCGCCAGCAGCCAAGATTGGGGGGGACTTAACACTGAAGCTTTCTTT,CASSQDWGGLNTEAFF
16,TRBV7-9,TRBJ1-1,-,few,TGTGCCAGCAGCTTAGGGGCCCTGGTTTTGAACACTGAAGCTTTCTTT,CASSLGALVLNTEAFF
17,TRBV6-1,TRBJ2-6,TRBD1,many,TGTGCCAGCAGTGGGGACAGGGGTCTACCTGGGGCCAACGTCCTGACTTTC,CASSGDRGLPGANVLTF
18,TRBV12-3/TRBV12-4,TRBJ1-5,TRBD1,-,TGTGCCAGCAGTCCCTTCGGAACAGGGGGGTATAGCAATCAGCCCCAGCATTTT,CASSPFGTGGYSNQPQHF
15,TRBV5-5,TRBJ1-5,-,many,TGTGCCAGCAGCGCCACAGATTATAGCAATCAGCCCCAGCATTTT,CASSATDYSNQPQHF